This passage covers 22 T cell receptor beta chains from one sample sequenced in a study of shared clonotypes between healthy human individuals. Measured with immunoSEQ multiplex PCR; TCRdb has only the in-frame clones, and not every one. Here the sample spans 2 million to 3 million clones, over 85% being singletons. The sample was naive CD4+ T cells sorted from blood. The subset: CD45RA+ positively selected. Source of these receptors: a man between 18 and 29 years old in good health.

This clone was observed a handful of times. The chain recombines TRBV6-1 with TRBJ2-7; D is unresolved. Per the germline V gene, CDR1 is MNHNS and CDR2 is SASEGT. V lost 7 bases and J lost 4, with 11 bases in between. The CDR3 length is 12 residues. DNA for the CDR3: TGTGCCAGCATCCAAGGGTATTACGAGCAGTACTTC. Translated: CASIQGYYEQYF.

The chain combines TRBV7-2 with TRBJ2-1, with 10 positions matching TRBD1. This CDR3 comprises 16 residues. The germline V gene has CDR1 SGHTA and CDR2 FQGNSA. Trimming cost V 1 base and J 5 bases; bases outside gene matches: 5. CDR3 residues: CASSLGGTGAHNEQFF. As DNA, the CDR3 is TGTGCCAGCAGCTTAGGGGGGACAGGGGCCCACAATGAGCAGTTCTTC. Variable domain in full (rest from reference TRBV7-2 and TRBJ2-1): GAGVSQSPSNKVTEKGKDVELRCDPISGHTALYWYRQSLGQGLEFLIYFQGNSAPDKSGLPSDRFSAERTGGSVSTLTIQRTQQEDSAVYLCASSLGGTGAHNEQFFGPGTRLTVL.

V gene TRBV21-1 combines with J gene TRBJ1-1. TRBV21-1 represents a pseudogene. This CDR3 has 15 amino acids. The CDR3 is CASSKALAGDTEAFF. In DNA, the CDR3 is TGTGCCAGCAGCAAAGCGCTAGCCGGGGACACTGAAGCTTTCTTT.

The rearrangement uses TRBV6-1 and TRBJ2-7; D perhaps matches TRBD2 (6 bases). The CDR3 covers 15 residues. V lost 2 bases and J 2 bases, leaving 13 bases between the germline ends. In germline, CDR1 is MNHNS, CDR2 SASEGT. CDR3 amino acids: CASSEILALTYEQYF. The CDR3, as DNA: TGTGCCAGCAGTGAAATCCTAGCGCTTACCTACGAGCAGTACTTC.

V gene TRBV7-2 combines with J gene TRBJ1-2; 11 positions agree with TRBD1. V lost 6 bases, J lost 4 bases, and 10 bases stayed unmatched. Germline V gene sequence: CDR1 SGHTA, CDR2 FQGNSA. CDR3 length: 16 amino acids. The CDR3 loop reads CASRPTGTGGPYGYTF. The CDR3 nucleotides read TGTGCCAGCAGACCCACCGGGACAGGGGGACCCTATGGCTACACCTTC.

The sample holds one count of this clone. The CDR3 sequence: CASSPLDGIGNTEAFF. As DNA, the CDR3 is TGTGCCAGCTCACCATTGGACGGGATAGGGAACACTGAAGCTTTCTTT. The V call is TRBV18, the J call TRBJ1-1, with no clear D. V dropped 2 bases and J dropped 1 base, with 14 bases sitting between them. This CDR3 is built from 16 residues. Germline assignment: CDR1 KGHSH and CDR2 LQKENI.

The genes are TRBV7-9 and TRBJ2-7; D might be TRBD1 (7 bases). This CDR3 has 12 residues. Trimming cost V 5 bases and J 6 bases, with 11 bases left between them. The germline gives CDR1 SEHNR, CDR2 FQNEAQ (reference sequence). The CDR3 spells CASSPGGSEQYF. CDR3 sequence (DNA): TGTGCCAGCAGCCCAGGGGGGTCCGAGCAGTACTTC.

CDR3 in DNA: TGTGCCAGCAGTGGGACTAGCGCGGTTTTAGGCTACGAGCAGTACTTC. It yields the protein CASSGTSAVLGYEQYF. V is TRBV6-1 and J is TRBJ2-7; 9 positions match TRBD2. Germline loops: CDR1 MNHNS, CDR2 SASEGT. There are 16 residues in the CDR3. V shed 4 bases, J shed 3 bases, and the junction held 10 bases outside the gene matches.

A single count supports this clone. This rearrangement joins TRBV10-3 to TRBJ2-3; the D is unclear. The CDR3 contains 15 residues. With 7 bases removed from V and 0 bases from J, the gap between germline ends came to 14 bases. CDR1 ENHRY and CDR2 SYGVKD come from the germline V gene. The CDR3 loop reads CAINGQLASTDTQYF. CDR3 bases: TGTGCCATCAACGGGCAGTTAGCTAGCACAGATACGCAGTATTTT.

About this clone itself: A read error may account for a junction end that differs from germline. The V call is TRBV7-7, the J call TRBJ2-1; TRBD2 aligns across 14 bases. This CDR3 region has 15 residues. Germline V gene lookup returns CDR1 SSHAT and CDR2 FNYEAQ (reference sequence). The CDR3 region has the DNA TGTGCTAGCAGCGAGGGACTAGCGGGGGTCAATGAGCAGTTCTTC. It specifies CASSEGLAGVNEQFF. Combining the CDR3 with reference TRBV7-7 and TRBJ2-1 gives the whole variable domain GAGVSQSPRYKVTKRGQDVTLRCDPISSHATLYWYQQALGQGPEFLTYFNYEAQPDKSGLPSDRFSAERPEGSISTLTIQRTEQRDSAMYRCASSEGLAGVNEQFFGPGTRLTVL.

This clone has just a few counts. The V gene is TRBV7-9, the J gene TRBJ2-7, with D unclear. Trimming took 1 base from V and 2 from J, leaving 9 bases between them. Germline CDR1 SEHNR, CDR2 FQNEAQ (reference sequence). The CDR3 consists of 14 residues. CDR3 nucleotides: TGTGCCAGCAGCTTAGTCTGGAGTACCTACGAGCAGTACTTC. Its protein is CASSLVWSTYEQYF.

The chain carries TRBV19 and TRBJ2-5; D is uncertain. This CDR3 has 10 residues. Germline CDR1 and CDR2: LNHDA and SQIVND (reference sequence). V was pared by 7 bases and J by 4 bases, with 4 bases between. In DNA, the CDR3 is TGTGCCAGTATCGGAGAGACCCAGTACTTC. Its translation: CASIGETQYF.

The chain couples TRBV28 to TRBJ1-1, with D uncertain. Germline loops: CDR1 MDHEN, CDR2 SYDVKM. With 7 bases removed from V and 4 bases from J, the gap between germline ends came to 16 bases. The length of the CDR3 is 14 residues. This chain's CDR3 is CASTTPDFFTEAFF. The CDR3 region has the DNA TGTGCCAGCACCACACCCGATTTTTTCACTGAAGCTTTCTTT.

The rearrangement links TRBV28 to TRBJ2-3, with 7 bases matching TRBD2. Germline CDR1 MDHEN, CDR2 SYDVKM. This CDR3 comprises 15 residues. Losses at the gene ends were 4 bases for V and 6 bases for J; bases not matched to a gene: 10. This CDR3 reads CASSSSGTGGDTQYF. The CDR3 nucleotides are TGTGCCAGCAGTTCCAGCGGGACCGGTGGGGATACGCAGTATTTT.

The rearrangement uses TRBV6-5 and TRBJ2-7, with a weak D call TRBD2 (6 bases). Trimming cost V 6 bases and J 4 bases, with 19 bases left between them. The CDR3 covers 15 residues. In germline, CDR1 is MNHEY, CDR2 SVGAGI. The CDR3 reads CASRPSLAWSYEQYF. CDR3 sequence (DNA): TGTGCCAGCAGACCCTCACTAGCATGGTCGTACGAGCAGTACTTC.

The chain uses TRBV18 and TRBJ1-6; 7 bases line up with TRBD1. This CDR3 has 17 residues. Germline CDR1 KGHSH, CDR2 LQKENI. After removal of 6 bases from V and 0 bases from J, the junction contained 8 bases not matched to a gene. The CDR3 spells CASSSTGASSYNSPLHF. In DNA, the CDR3 is TGTGCCAGCTCCTCCACAGGGGCCAGCTCCTATAATTCACCCCTCCACTTT. Based on the CDR3 plus reference TRBV18 and TRBJ1-6, the full variable domain is NAGVMQNPRHLVRRRGQEARLRCSPMKGHSHVYWYRQLPEEGLKFMVYLQKENIIDESGMPKERFSAEFPKEGPSILRIQQVVRGDSAAYFCASSSTGASSYNSPLHFGNGTRLTVT.

This CDR3 reads CASSLARGNYGYTF. Written as DNA, the CDR3 is TGTGCCAGCAGCTTAGCCCGGGGTAACTATGGCTACACCTTC. This rearrangement joins TRBV11-1 to TRBJ1-2; D unresolved. CDR1 SGHAT and CDR2 FQDESV come from the germline V gene (reference sequence). CDR3 length: 14 amino acids. Deletions cut 0 bases from V and 1 base from J, with 6 bases between.

The chain links TRBV18 to TRBJ2-5, with a possible D match to TRBD2 (6 bases). Trimming removed 2 bases from V and 7 bases from J, with 14 bases in between. This CDR3 is 14 amino acids long. Germline assignment: CDR1 KGHSH and CDR2 LQKENI. CDR3 sequence reads: CASSPGEEEATQYF. DNA of the CDR3: TGTGCCAGCTCACCAGGGGAGGAAGAGGCGACCCAGTACTTC.

The rearrangement links TRBV5-5 to TRBJ1-4; possible D gene TRBD1, 5 bases. CDR3 length: 17 amino acids. Per the germline V gene, CDR1 is SGHKS and CDR2 is YYEKEE (reference sequence). Trimming pared 0 bases from V and 4 bases from J, leaving 16 bases between. CDR3 coding DNA: TGTGCCAGCAGCTTGGTTTTTCAGGGCACGGGTAATGAAAAACTGTTTTTT. This encodes CASSLVFQGTGNEKLFF.

With regard to this clone: Other DNA sequences of this sample code for an identical CDR3. This chain links TRBV2 with TRBJ2-7; weak D call: TRBD1 (5 bases). CDR3 length: 14 residues. Trimming left V 3 bases short and J 2 bases short, with 11 bases between. Per the germline V gene, CDR1 is SNHLY and CDR2 is FYNNEI. This CDR3 reads CASSEGQPPYEQYF. In nucleotides, the CDR3 is TGTGCCAGCAGTGAGGGGCAGCCCCCCTACGAGCAGTACTTC.

The chain has TRBV9 and TRBJ2-1, with D perhaps TRBD1 (6 bases). V was shortened by 0 bases and J by 3 bases, with 19 bases between the two germline ends. Germline V gene sequence: CDR1 SGDLS, CDR2 YYNGEE. This CDR3 has 18 residues. The CDR3 loop is CASSVGGLGQFIYNEQFF. Here the CDR3 DNA reads TGTGCCAGCAGCGTAGGGGGGCTAGGGCAATTTATCTACAATGAGCAGTTCTTC.

The V and J genes are TRBV19 and TRBJ1-5; 8 bases agree with TRBD1. The V gene's germline CDR1 is LNHDA and CDR2 SQIVND (reference sequence). CDR3 length: 16 amino acids. V lost 3 bases, J lost 4 bases, and 8 bases stayed unmatched. CDR3 region: CASSIYTGGGNQPQHF. CDR3 nucleotide sequence: TGTGCCAGTAGTATCTATACAGGGGGTGGTAATCAGCCCCAGCATTTT.